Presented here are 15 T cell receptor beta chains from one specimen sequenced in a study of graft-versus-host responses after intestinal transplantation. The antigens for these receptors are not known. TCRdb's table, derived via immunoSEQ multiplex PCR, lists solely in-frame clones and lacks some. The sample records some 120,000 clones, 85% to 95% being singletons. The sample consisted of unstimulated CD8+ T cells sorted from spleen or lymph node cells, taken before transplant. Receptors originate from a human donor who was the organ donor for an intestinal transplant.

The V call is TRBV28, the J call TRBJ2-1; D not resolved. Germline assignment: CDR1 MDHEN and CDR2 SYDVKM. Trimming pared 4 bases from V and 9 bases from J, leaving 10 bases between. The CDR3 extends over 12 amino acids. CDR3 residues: CASSYRVGEQFF. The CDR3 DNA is TGTGCCAGCAGTTATCGGGTAGGTGAGCAGTTCTTC.

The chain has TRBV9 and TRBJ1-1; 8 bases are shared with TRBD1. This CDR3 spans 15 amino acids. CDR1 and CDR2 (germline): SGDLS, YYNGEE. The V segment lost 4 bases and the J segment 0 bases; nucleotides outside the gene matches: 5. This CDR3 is CASSLGQGLNTEAFF. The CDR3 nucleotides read TGTGCCAGCAGCCTCGGACAGGGTTTGAACACTGAAGCTTTCTTT.

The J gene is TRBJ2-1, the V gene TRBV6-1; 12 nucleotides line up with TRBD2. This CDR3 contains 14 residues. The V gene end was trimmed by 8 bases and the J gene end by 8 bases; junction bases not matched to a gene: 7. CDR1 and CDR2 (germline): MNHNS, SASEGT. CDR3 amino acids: CASRLAGVIDEQFF. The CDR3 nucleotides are TGTGCCAGCCGACTAGCGGGAGTAATCGATGAGCAGTTCTTC.

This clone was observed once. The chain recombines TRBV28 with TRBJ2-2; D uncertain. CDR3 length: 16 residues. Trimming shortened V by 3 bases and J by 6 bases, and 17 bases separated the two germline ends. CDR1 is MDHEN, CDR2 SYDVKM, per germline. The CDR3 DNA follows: TGTGCCAGCAGTTTCTTTTCCCGTCTGGACGCCGGGGAGCTGTTTTTT. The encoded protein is CASSFFSRLDAGELFF.

Here the CDR3 DNA reads TGTGCCAGTAGTGCCAGGGGGCGAGTTTACGAGCAGTACTTC. Residues: CASSARGRVYEQYF. The chain links TRBV19 to TRBJ2-7; 8 bases fit TRBD1. The V gene end was trimmed by 5 bases and the J gene end by 4 bases; junction bases not matched to a gene: 7. This CDR3 contains 14 residues. Germline loops: CDR1 LNHDA, CDR2 SQIVND (reference sequence).

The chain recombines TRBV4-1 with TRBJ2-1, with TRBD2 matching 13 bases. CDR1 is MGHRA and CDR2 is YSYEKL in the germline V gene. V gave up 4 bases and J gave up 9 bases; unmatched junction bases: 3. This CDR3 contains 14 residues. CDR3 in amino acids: CASSPGLAGVEQFF. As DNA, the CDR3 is TGCGCCAGCAGCCCCGGACTAGCGGGAGTTGAGCAGTTCTTC.

The CDR3 region has the DNA TGCGCCAGCAGCTGGACAGATAACACCGGGGAGCTGTTTTTT. Its protein product is CASSWTDNTGELFF. V gene TRBV5-1 combines with J gene TRBJ2-2; a weak D match, TRBD1 (6 bases). Germline CDR1 is SGHRS and CDR2 is YFSETQ. V lost 3 bases, J lost 2 bases, and 8 bases lay in between. This CDR3 is built from 14 residues.

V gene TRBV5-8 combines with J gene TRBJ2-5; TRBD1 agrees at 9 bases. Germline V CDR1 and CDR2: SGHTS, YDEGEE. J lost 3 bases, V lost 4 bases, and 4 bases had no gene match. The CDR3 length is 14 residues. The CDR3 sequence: CASSPRTGEETQYF. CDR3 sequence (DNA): TGTGCCAGCAGCCCCAGGACAGGGGAAGAGACCCAGTACTTC.

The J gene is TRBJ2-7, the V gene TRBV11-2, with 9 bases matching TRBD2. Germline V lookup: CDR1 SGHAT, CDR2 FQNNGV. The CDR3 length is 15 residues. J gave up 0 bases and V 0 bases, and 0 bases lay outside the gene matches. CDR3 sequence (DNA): TGTGCCAGCAGCTTAGATAGCGGGAGCTCCTACGAGCAGTACTTC. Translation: CASSLDSGSSYEQYF.

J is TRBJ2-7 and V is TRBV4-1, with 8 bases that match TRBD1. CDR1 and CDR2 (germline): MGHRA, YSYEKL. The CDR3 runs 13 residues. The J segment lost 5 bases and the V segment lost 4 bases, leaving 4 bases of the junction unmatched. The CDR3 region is CASSPRQGNEQYF. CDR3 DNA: TGCGCCAGCAGCCCCCGACAGGGGAACGAGCAGTACTTC.

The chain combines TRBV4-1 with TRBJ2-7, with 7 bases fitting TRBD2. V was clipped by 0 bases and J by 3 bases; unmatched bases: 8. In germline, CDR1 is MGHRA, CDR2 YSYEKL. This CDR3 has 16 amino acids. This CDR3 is CASSQEELARVYEQYF. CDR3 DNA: TGCGCCAGCAGCCAAGAGGAACTAGCGCGGGTCTACGAGCAGTACTTC.

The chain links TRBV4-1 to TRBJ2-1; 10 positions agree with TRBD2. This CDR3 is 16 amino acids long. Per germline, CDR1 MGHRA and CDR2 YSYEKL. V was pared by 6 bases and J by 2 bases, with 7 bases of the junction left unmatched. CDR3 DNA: TGCGCCAGCAGTCATACCGGGACTAGCGCCTACAATGAGCAGTTCTTC. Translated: CASSHTGTSAYNEQFF.

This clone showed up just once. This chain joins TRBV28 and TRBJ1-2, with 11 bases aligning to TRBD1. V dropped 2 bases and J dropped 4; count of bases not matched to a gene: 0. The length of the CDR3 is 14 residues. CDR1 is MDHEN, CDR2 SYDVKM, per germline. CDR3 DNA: TGTGCCAGCAGTTTAGGGACAGGGGGCTATGGCTACACCTTC. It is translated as CASSLGTGGYGYTF.

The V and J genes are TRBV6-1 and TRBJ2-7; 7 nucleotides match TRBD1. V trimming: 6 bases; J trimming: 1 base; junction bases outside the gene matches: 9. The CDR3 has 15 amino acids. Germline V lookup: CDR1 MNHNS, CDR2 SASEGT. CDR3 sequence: CASSLIGQVSYEQYF. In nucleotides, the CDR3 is TGTGCCAGCAGCCTTATCGGACAGGTTTCCTACGAGCAGTACTTC.

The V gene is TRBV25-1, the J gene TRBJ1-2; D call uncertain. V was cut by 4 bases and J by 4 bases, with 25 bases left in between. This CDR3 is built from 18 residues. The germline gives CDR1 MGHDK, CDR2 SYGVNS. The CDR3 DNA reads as TGTGCCAGCAGTGGCCCATATACTGGGCGGCCAGATCTCTATGGCTACACCTTC. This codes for CASSGPYTGRPDLYGYTF.